A single sample gave rise to the 32 T cell receptor beta chains below, sequenced in a study of cytomegalovirus exposure and HLA in healthy donors. Primers: 60 Vbeta forward and 13 Jbeta reverse. Generated by immunoSEQ multiplex PCR, the TCRdb table keeps only in-frame clones and is missing some. The data contain approximately 160,000 clones, around three quarters of them singletons. The sequenced sample consisted of PBMCs. The receptor set was obtained from a woman younger than 45 in good health and CMV-seronegative.

This clone occurred once. Other DNA variants within this sample encode the same CDR3. The chain is built from TRBV7-2 and TRBJ1-2; D gene uncertain. Between the trimmed V and J ends, which lost 1 base and 4 bases, there was a span of 7 bases. Germline V gene data show CDR1 as SGHTA and CDR2 as FQGNSA. The CDR3 has 13 residues. DNA for the CDR3: TGTGCCAGCAGCTTAGGGCCCTCCTATGGCTACACCTTC. Amino acids: CASSLGPSYGYTF.

This chain joins TRBV27 and TRBJ1-1; no clear D. V shed 7 bases and J shed 2 bases, with 5 bases lying between them. Per the germline V gene, CDR1 is MNHEY and CDR2 is SMNVEV (reference sequence). The CDR3 spans 11 residues. CDR3 DNA sequence: TGTGCCAGCACGTCTAACACTGAAGCTTTCTTT. Translated, it gives CASTSNTEAFF.

V is TRBV27 and J is TRBJ2-3, with 8 bases that match TRBD2. V gave up 6 bases and J gave up 2 bases; unmatched junction bases: 7. The CDR3 consists of 15 residues. CDR1 is MNHEY, CDR2 SMNVEV, per germline (reference sequence). In nucleotides, the CDR3 is TGTGCCAGCAGCACAGCGGGGGCCTTCACAGATACGCAGTATTTT. It codes for CASSTAGAFTDTQYF.

V and J are TRBV6-1 and TRBJ2-7; tentatively, D is TRBD1 (5 bases). The CDR3 is 12 residues long. V was clipped by 4 bases and J by 4 bases, with 8 bases between them. Germline loops: CDR1 MNHNS, CDR2 SASEGT. CDR3 amino acids: CASSAPGYEQYF. The CDR3 region has the DNA TGTGCCAGCAGTGCCCCAGGGTACGAGCAGTACTTC.

The chain is built from TRBV5-4 and TRBJ2-3; 9 bases are a match to TRBD2. The germline V gene has CDR1 SGHNT and CDR2 YYREEE (reference sequence). The CDR3 runs to 15 residues. The trim removed 4 bases at V and 0 bases at J, leaving 3 bases unmatched. The CDR3 protein is CASSPAGGSTDTQYF. Written as DNA, the CDR3 is TGTGCCAGCAGCCCCGCGGGGGGGAGCACAGATACGCAGTATTTT.

This chain joins TRBV19 and TRBJ2-7; a weak D match, TRBD1 (6 bases). From germline, CDR1 is LNHDA and CDR2 SQIVND (reference sequence). This CDR3 is built from 15 residues. V shed 5 bases and J shed 2 bases, with 16 bases lying between them. CDR3 nucleotides: TGTGCCAGTAGTTACAGGGTGAGGGGTACCTACGAGCAGTACTTC. Amino acid sequence: CASSYRVRGTYEQYF.

The chain combines TRBV7-9 with TRBJ2-7; D not certain. The CDR3 covers 16 residues. Germline lookup yields CDR1 SEHNR and CDR2 FQNEAQ (reference sequence). V shed 3 bases and J shed 3 bases, with 18 bases lying between them. The CDR3 DNA reads as TGTGCCAGCAGCTTGAATTTGGGCCGGCTCTTCTACGAGCAGTACTTC. Translated, it gives CASSLNLGRLFYEQYF.

The CDR3 spells CASRQGAVNSNQPQHF. CDR3 coding DNA: TGTGCCAGCCGGCAGGGGGCGGTGAATAGCAATCAGCCCCAGCATTTT. The V and J genes are TRBV19 and TRBJ1-5; 8 nucleotides align to TRBD1. This CDR3 region has 16 residues. CDR1 LNHDA and CDR2 SQIVND come from the germline V gene (reference sequence). V trimming: 9 bases; J trimming: 0 bases; junction bases outside the gene matches: 10.

The chain carries TRBV2 and TRBJ2-3; TRBD1 matches at 9 bases. V lost 6 bases and J lost 14; bases outside the gene matches: 15. From germline, CDR1 is SNHLY and CDR2 FYNNEI. This CDR3 has 14 amino acids. CDR3 sequence reads: CASRDTGTGPSRYF. In DNA form, the CDR3 reads TGTGCCAGCAGGGACACCGGGACAGGGCCCAGTAGGTATTTT.

The chain carries TRBV5-8 and TRBJ2-1, with TRBD1 matching 9 bases. The V segment lost 3 bases and the J segment 4 bases; nucleotides outside the gene matches: 8. The CDR3 has 16 residues. The germline V gene has CDR1 SGHTS and CDR2 YDEGEE. CDR3 sequence: CASSSPWGQGYNEQFF. The CDR3 DNA follows: TGTGCCAGCAGCTCCCCCTGGGGACAGGGATACAATGAGCAGTTCTTC.

The chain links TRBV5-1 to TRBJ2-7; TRBD2 aligns across 7 bases. The ends lost 2 bases at V and 3 bases at J; junction bases unmatched: 14. Germline CDR1 is SGHRS and CDR2 is YFSETQ. This CDR3 region has 17 residues. CDR3 amino acids: CASSFSANWGGFYEQYF. The CDR3 coding sequence is TGCGCCAGCAGCTTCTCGGCCAATTGGGGGGGGTTCTACGAGCAGTACTTC.

The CDR3 nucleotides read TGTGCCAGCAGCTTAGCGCTTATTGGGGCGCGTTCTGAAGCTTTCTTT. Residues: CASSLALIGARSEAFF. The chain carries TRBV7-8 and TRBJ1-1, with D maybe TRBD1 (5 bases). From germline, CDR1 is SGHVS and CDR2 FQNEAQ. The V gene lost 0 bases and the J gene lost 6 bases, with 17 bases spanning the gap. This CDR3 region has 16 residues.

The chain is built from TRBV28 and TRBJ2-1; 7 bases line up with TRBD1. The CDR3 spans 15 residues. Germline values: CDR1 MDHEN, CDR2 SYDVKM. The V and J ends lost 9 bases and 4 bases, in that order; junction bases with no gene match: 12. CDR3 nucleotide sequence: TGTGCCAGTTGCGTCCCGGGACAGCTTTACAATGAGCAGTTCTTC. Protein sequence: CASCVPGQLYNEQFF.

The chain carries TRBV27 and TRBJ2-7; no clear D gene. V shed 4 bases and J shed 6 bases, with 16 bases lying between them. The CDR3 length is 14 residues. CDR1 MNHEY and CDR2 SMNVEV come from the germline V gene (reference sequence). As DNA, the CDR3 is TGTGCCAGCAGTTCCATGATGAGGATTGGCGAGCAGTACTTC. This codes for CASSSMMRIGEQYF.

This chain uses TRBV5-1 with TRBJ2-7; 13 bases align to TRBD2. Looked up from germline, CDR1 is SGHRS and CDR2 is YFSETQ. Trimming removed 4 bases from V and 3 bases from J; junction bases left unmatched: 7. There are 16 residues in the CDR3. The CDR3 DNA is TGCGCCAGCAGCACGGGACTAGCGGGGAGTCGCTACGAGCAGTACTTC. The encoded protein is CASSTGLAGSRYEQYF.

The CDR3 coding sequence is TGCGCCAGCAGCTCAACCCCGGGACAGGTCCGGGAAAAACTGTTTTTT. Amino acid sequence: CASSSTPGQVREKLFF. This chain links TRBV5-1 with TRBJ1-4, with 8 bases that match TRBD1. The CDR3 is made up of 16 amino acids. Trimming took 3 bases from V and 8 from J; bases not matched to a gene: 12. Germline values: CDR1 SGHRS, CDR2 YFSETQ.

This clone was seen a single time. This sequence joins TRBV7-9 and TRBJ2-7, with 8 nucleotides matching TRBD2. Germline CDR1 SEHNR, CDR2 FQNEAQ (reference sequence). CDR3 length: 15 amino acids. The junction had 8 bases not matched to a gene; V was cut back by 5 bases and J by 2 bases. The CDR3 loop is CASSQTGGDPYEQYF. CDR3 DNA: TGTGCCAGCAGCCAAACCGGGGGGGACCCCTACGAGCAGTACTTC.

This clone was counted between two and nine times. The CDR3 sequence is CASSWTGGYGYTF. The CDR3, as DNA: TGTGCCAGCAGTTGGACAGGCGGGTATGGCTACACCTTC. This chain links TRBV27 with TRBJ1-2; 7 nucleotides agree with TRBD1. Germline V gene data show CDR1 as MNHEY and CDR2 as SMNVEV (reference sequence). The CDR3 spans 13 residues. Unmatched junction bases numbered 4, after V lost 4 bases and J lost 5 bases.

The rearrangement joins TRBV9 to TRBJ1-5; TRBD1 aligns across 9 bases. The ends lost 0 bases at V and 5 bases at J; junction bases unmatched: 9. This CDR3 is built from 17 residues. Germline V gives CDR1 SGDLS, CDR2 YYNGEE. The CDR3 DNA is TGTGCCAGCAGCGTAGGGACAGGGGATTCTGAGGATCAGCCCCAGCATTTT. Residues: CASSVGTGDSEDQPQHF.

The rearrangement joins TRBV7-6 to TRBJ2-6; maybe TRBD1 (6 bases). Germline V gene lookup returns CDR1 SGHVS and CDR2 FNYEAQ. V gave up 2 bases and J gave up 4 bases, with 15 bases separating them. The CDR3 loop spans 17 amino acids. In nucleotides, the CDR3 is TGTGCCAGCAGCTTATTCGTGGGGGCGGCGGGGGCCAACGTCCTGACTTTC. The encoded protein is CASSLFVGAAGANVLTF.

This clone occurred a few times. The J gene is TRBJ1-5, the V gene TRBV4-2, with D unresolved. V lost 3 bases and J 6 bases, leaving 15 bases between the germline ends. This CDR3 is built from 15 residues. Germline V gene data show CDR1 as LGHNA and CDR2 as YNFKEQ. The CDR3 DNA reads TGTGCCAGCAGCCAGGGAGACACAAGAGGTCAGCCCCAGCATTTT. This sequence encodes CASSQGDTRGQPQHF.

The chain has TRBV7-9 and TRBJ2-1; a possible D gene is TRBD2 (5 bases). This CDR3 has 14 amino acids. Between the trimmed V and J ends, which lost 1 base and 8 bases, there was a span of 12 bases. The V gene's germline CDR1 is SEHNR and CDR2 FQNEAQ (reference sequence). CDR3 region: CASSLGVLSDEQFF. The CDR3 bases are TGTGCCAGCAGCTTAGGGGTTCTTAGCGATGAGCAGTTCTTC.

For the CDR3, the DNA is TGTGCCAGCAACCGACATGGCTCCTATAATTCACCCCTCCACTTT. It translates to CASNRHGSYNSPLHF. The chain combines TRBV6-5 with TRBJ1-6; D uncertain. The V gene's germline CDR1 is MNHEY and CDR2 SVGAGI. V lost 7 bases, J lost 0 bases, and 10 bases lay in between. The CDR3 length is 15 residues.

The rearrangement links TRBV5-1 to TRBJ2-5; D is ambiguous. Germline V gene data show CDR1 as SGHRS and CDR2 as YFSETQ. The CDR3 has 13 amino acids. V was trimmed by 0 bases and J by 1 base, leaving 4 bases between them. DNA for the CDR3: TGCGCCAGCAGCTTGGCCTTCCAAGAGACCCAGTACTTC. It translates to CASSLAFQETQYF.

The chain uses TRBV4-1 and TRBJ2-2, with D perhaps TRBD2 (7 bases). V gave up 4 bases and J gave up 5 bases, with 17 bases separating them. Germline V gene sequence: CDR1 MGHRA, CDR2 YSYEKL. The CDR3 extends over 16 amino acids. CDR3 amino acids: CASSPGGQGTTGELFF. The CDR3 DNA follows: TGCGCCAGCAGCCCCGGGGGGCAGGGCACTACCGGGGAGCTGTTTTTT.

This clone came up once. This sequence joins TRBV14 and TRBJ2-7; 9 nucleotides agree with TRBD1. V lost 6 bases, J lost 3 bases, and 3 bases stayed unmatched. The V gene's germline CDR1 is SGHDN and CDR2 FVKESK. CDR3 length equals 13 residues. DNA of the CDR3: TGTGCCAGCAGGGGGACAGGGAGCTACGAGCAGTACTTC. It codes for CASRGTGSYEQYF. The full variable domain, in which reference TRBV14 and TRBJ2-7 provide the parts outside the CDR3, is EAGVTQFPSHSVIEKGQTVTLRCDPISGHDNLYWYRRVMGKEIKFLLHFVKESKQDESGMPNNRFLAERTGGTYSTLKVQPAELEDSGVYFCASRGTGSYEQYFGPGTRLTVT.

This chain joins TRBV18 and TRBJ1-5, with 9 bases identical to TRBD1. The CDR3 length is 16 residues. CDR1 and CDR2 from the germline V gene are KGHSH and LQKENI. V shed 2 bases and J 7 bases; nucleotides not matched to a gene: 9. DNA of the CDR3: TGTGCCAGCTCACCAAGGACAGGGGAACGTGGGCAGCCCCAGCATTTT. Encoded protein: CASSPRTGERGQPQHF.

Notes on this clone: Other DNA sequences in this specimen translate into the identical CDR3. This chain connects TRBV19 to TRBJ2-3; D unresolved. CDR1 and CDR2 (germline): LNHDA, SQIVND (reference sequence). The V and J ends lost 6 bases and 0 bases respectively, with 7 bases between them. The CDR3 contains 13 residues. CDR3 sequence (DNA): TGTGCCAGTAGACCTACCAGCACAGATACGCAGTATTTT. As protein: CASRPTSTDTQYF.

This chain uses TRBV10-1 with TRBJ1-1; D possibly corresponds to TRBD1 (5 bases). Trimming pared 0 bases from V and 1 base from J, leaving 6 bases between. Germline CDR1 is WNHNN and CDR2 is SYGVQD (reference sequence). This CDR3 has 14 residues. The CDR3 DNA is TGCGCCAGCAGTGAGTCCGGGGGGAACACTGAAGCTTTCTTT. It translates to CASSESGGNTEAFF.

The chain carries TRBV9 and TRBJ2-2; D gene uncertain. Germline CDR1 reads SGDLS; CDR2 reads YYNGEE. The CDR3 extends over 18 amino acids. V lost 0 bases, J lost 0 bases, and 15 bases lay in between. The CDR3 spells CASSVGSGSSANTGELFF. The CDR3, as DNA: TGTGCCAGCAGCGTAGGGTCCGGTTCGTCGGCGAACACCGGGGAGCTGTTTTTT.

The chain employs TRBV14 and TRBJ1-3, with TRBD1 as a possible D gene (6 bases). The ends were cut back, 1 base at V and 5 bases at J, with 15 bases in the middle. The length of the CDR3 is 16 residues. CDR1 is SGHDN and CDR2 is FVKESK in the germline V gene. CDR3 sequence reads: CASSQAQGQPRNTIYF. The CDR3 coding sequence is TGTGCCAGCAGCCAAGCTCAGGGGCAGCCGAGAAACACCATATATTTT.

In DNA form, the CDR3 reads TGTGCCAGCAGCTTCTCCCGGGCGGGGGGTTACAATGAGCAGTTCTTC. Its translation: CASSFSRAGGYNEQFF. The rearrangement joins TRBV13 to TRBJ2-1; 8 nucleotides match TRBD2. Germline V gives CDR1 PRHDT, CDR2 FYEKMQ (reference sequence). V trimming: 3 bases; J trimming: 4 bases; junction bases outside the gene matches: 8. The CDR3 has 16 amino acids.